Described below is a single T cell receptor beta chain sequence and its context. Time point noted: after dendritic cell vaccination, including at tumor progression/relapse. The sample is drawn from a study of glioma-infiltrating T cells after dendritic cell vaccination. Measured with immunoSEQ multiplex PCR; TCRdb has only the in-frame clones, and not every one. Counted here are approximately 99,000 clones, more than 70% occurring once; the ten biggest clones make up 5.4%. The source is a human donor with glioblastoma. Sample: blood, taken after dendritic cell vaccination.

In nucleotides, the CDR3 is TGTGCCAGCAGCTTATCGGGGACACAAGAGACCCAGTACTTC. It translates to CASSLSGTQETQYF. This chain joins TRBV5-6 and TRBJ2-5; possibly TRBD1 for D (6 bases). Germline CDR1 and CDR2: SGHDT and YYEEEE. The V end was cut by 2 bases, the J end by 2 bases, with 10 bases between. The length of the CDR3 is 14 residues.